This T cell receptor beta chain was observed in a study of blood T cell repertoires in COVID-19. Study as a whole: The cDNA or gDNA used as material had been derived from T cells, B-cell-depleted T cells, or PBMCs.

In the authors' methods: Amplifying reference gene primers gave estimates of nucleated cell counts. Only in-frame clones appear in the TCRdb table, and some are missing; sequencing was by immunoSEQ multiplex PCR. V and J calls and clone size are given by that table; D and trimming were obtained from the DNA. The sample consists of roughly 400,000 clones, approximately 90% of them appearing once. All enrollees were about 18 to 100 years old and from approximately 24 US areas. Allocation to cohorts depended on clinical history reported by the participants. The germline V gene encodes CDR1 SNHLY and CDR2 FYNNEI. V trimming: 7 bases; J trimming: 6 bases; junction bases outside the gene matches: 10. The CDR3 has 15 amino acids.

The specimen was PBMCs or T cells enriched from blood (not recorded which). The V gene is TRBV2, the J gene TRBJ1-5; 9 bases map to TRBD1. This receptor was taken from a woman aged 40 to 50 who had been exposed to COVID-19. CDR3 residues: CASTEDRGLVQPQHF. Here the CDR3 DNA reads TGTGCCAGCACAGAGGACAGGGGTTTAGTTCAGCCCCAGCATTTT.